This T cell receptor (beta chain) originates from a study of T cell changes during pregnancy in multiple sclerosis. V gave up 5 bases and J gave up 8 bases, with 18 bases separating them. Germline-derived CDR1 and CDR2 are MNHNY and SVGAGI (reference sequence). The CDR3 loop spans 15 amino acids. Data came from immunoSEQ multiplex PCR; TCRdb stores just in-frame clones and leaves some out. The sample lists just over 65,000 clones, about 90% occurring once. The specimen was peripheral blood, collected in the second trimester of pregnancy. The receptor was derived from a female donor with multiple sclerosis, enrolled in a pregnancy study. The chain is built from TRBV6-6 and TRBJ1-4; no definite D call. CDR3 sequence: CASSPWTVTREKLFF. In DNA, the CDR3 is TGTGCCAGCAGTCCGTGGACTGTAACGAGGGAAAAACTGTTTTTT.